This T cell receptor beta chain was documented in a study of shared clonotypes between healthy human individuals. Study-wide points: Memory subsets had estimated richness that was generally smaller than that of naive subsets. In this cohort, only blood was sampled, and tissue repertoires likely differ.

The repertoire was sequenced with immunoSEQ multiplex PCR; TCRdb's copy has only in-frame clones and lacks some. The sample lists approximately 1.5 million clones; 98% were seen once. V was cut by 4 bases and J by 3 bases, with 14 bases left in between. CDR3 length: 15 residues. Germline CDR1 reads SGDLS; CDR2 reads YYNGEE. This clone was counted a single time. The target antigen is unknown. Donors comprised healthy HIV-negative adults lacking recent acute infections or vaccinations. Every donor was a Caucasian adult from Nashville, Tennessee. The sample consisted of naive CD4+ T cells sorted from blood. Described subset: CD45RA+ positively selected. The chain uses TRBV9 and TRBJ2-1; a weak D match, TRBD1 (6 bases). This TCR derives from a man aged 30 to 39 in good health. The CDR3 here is CASSPRDTYYNEQFF. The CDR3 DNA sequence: TGTGCCAGCAGCCCCCGGGACACCTACTACAATGAGCAGTTCTTC.